These 20 T cell receptor beta chains originate from one sample sequenced in a study of tumor and adjacent non-tumor tissue in lung cancer. No cell sorting was done before RNA was extracted from the tissue. The library came from three nested PCR rounds adapted from ARM-PCR protocols. TCRdb fed the multiplex PCR reads into MiXCR, producing one record per CDR3 protein. The data contain fewer than 120,000 distinct CDR3 sequences, nearly 85% of them seen just once; the ten biggest clones take up approximately 22%. The sample consisted of lung tumor tissue. The receptors originated from a man aged 70-80 years with non-small cell lung cancer.

The genes are TRBV29-1 and TRBJ1-1; D unresolved. With 7 bases removed from V and 4 bases from J, the gap between germline ends came to 16 bases. Germline loops: CDR1 SQVTM, CDR2 ANQGSEA. CDR3 length equals 13 residues. CDR3 loop: CSGKSSQFTEAFF. CDR3 coding DNA: TGCAGCGGAAAAAGTAGTCAATTCACTGAAGCTTTCTTT.

This clonotype was observed many times. This chain joins TRBV20-1 and TRBJ1-6, with unresolved D. The CDR3 length is 14 residues. Germline CDR1 reads DFQATT; CDR2 reads SNEGSKA (reference sequence). V dropped 6 bases and J dropped 6 bases, with 15 bases sitting between them. The CDR3 nucleotides read TGCAGTGCGCCCAGCGAGGGTGTTAATTCACCCCTCCACTTT. It codes for CSAPSEGVNSPLHF.

Remarks on this clonotype: A junction end diverges from the germline sequence, so it may reflect a read error. The chain employs TRBV5-1 and TRBJ1-6; D call uncertain. This CDR3 region has 14 residues. CDR1 SGHRS and CDR2 YFSETQ come from the germline V gene. The CDR3 region is CASSFGLLDSSLHF. CDR3 nucleotides: TGCGCCAGCAGCTTCGGACTGTTAGATTCATCCCTCCACTTT.

The chain recombines TRBV29-1 with TRBJ2-5; no reliable D call. The CDR3 extends over 13 amino acids. With 3 bases removed from V and 5 bases from J, the gap between germline ends came to 13 bases. Germline V gives CDR1 SQVTM, CDR2 ANQGSEA. The CDR3: CSVDGDVGETQYF. DNA of the CDR3: TGCAGCGTTGATGGGGATGTTGGCGAGACCCAGTACTTC.

As concerns this clonotype: At one of its ends the junction is not consistent with the germline gene, which may arise from a read error. The chain recombines TRBV11-2 with TRBJ2-5; perhaps TRBD2 as D (6 bases). The CDR3 runs 14 residues. Germline V gene sequence: CDR1 SGHAT, CDR2 FQNNGV. In nucleotides, the CDR3 is TGTGCCAGCAGCTTAAGAGGACTTCGGGAGACCCCGTACTTC. Protein: CASSLRGLRETPYF.

Regarding this clonotype: The junction shows a germline mismatch at one end, possibly a read error. The DNA of the CDR3 is TGTGCGAGCACCTCCGGGACAGGGGGCTATAATTCACTCCTTCACTTT. Protein product: CASTSGTGGYNSLLHF. The gene calls are TRBV12-3 or TRBV12-4 and TRBJ1-6; the match to TRBD1 covers 12 bases. This CDR3 has 16 residues.

For this clonotype: This may stem from a read error, because a much larger clone lies one nucleotide away. This chain links TRBV28 with TRBJ2-3; no clear D gene. The CDR3 contains 14 residues. V lost 3 bases and J 3 bases, leaving 10 bases between the germline ends. Germline CDR1 is MDHEN and CDR2 is SYDVKM. The CDR3 nucleotides read TGTGCCAGCAGTTTTCTGTCAGTGACAGATACGCAGTATTTT. Translating it yields CASSFLSVTDTQYF.

J is TRBJ2-7 and V is TRBV20-1, with TRBD2 identical over 8 bases. CDR1 is DFQATT, CDR2 SNEGSKA, per germline (reference sequence). The CDR3 runs 12 residues. V shed 5 bases, J shed 10 bases, and the junction held 10 bases outside the gene matches. The CDR3 is CSALGLGGEQYF. The CDR3 bases are TGCAGTGCTCTGGGACTAGGGGGGGAACAGTACTTC.

Concerning this clonotype: One junction end disagrees with the germline gene, perhaps due to a read error. The V gene is TRBV6-5, the J gene TRBJ1-2; TRBD1 is a possible D gene (6 bases). Germline CDR1 reads MNHEY; CDR2 reads SVGAGI. CDR3 size: 14 residues. CDR3 loop: CASSYSATGKGFTF. The CDR3 coding sequence is TGTGCCAGCAGTTACTCCGCAACAGGGAAAGGCTTCACCTTC.

Remarks on this clonotype: No conserved phenylalanine or tryptophan is present at the end of the CDR3, so a read error is the likely explanation. No DNA is shown, since the ends of the CDR3 on it are uncertain; the CDR3 is the one TCRdb lists. The rearrangement joins TRBV5-1 to TRBJ2-2; the table's D call TRBD1 went unverified against the DNA. Counting both end residues, the CDR3 totals 15 amino acids. The germline gives CDR1 SGHRS, CDR2 YFSETQ. CDR3 loop: CASSIRGMNTGELFI.

In regard to this clonotype: At one of its ends the junction is not consistent with the germline gene, which may arise from a read error. V usage is TRBV29-1 and J usage is TRBJ2-1; 7 bases align to TRBD2. CDR3 length equals 14 residues. Looked up from germline, CDR1 is SQVTM and CDR2 is ANQGSEA. This CDR3 is CSAVGEGTNNEQFF. As DNA, the CDR3 is TGCAGCGCTGTGGGGGAGGGCACAAACAACGAGCAGTTCTTC.

The chain joins TRBV28 to TRBJ2-1; D uncertain. The V gene lost 8 bases and the J gene lost 5 bases, with 16 bases spanning the gap. Germline V CDR1 and CDR2: MDHEN, SYDVKM. This CDR3 spans 14 amino acids. CDR3 in amino acids: CASDSNEINNEQFF. CDR3 in DNA: TGTGCCAGCGATAGTAACGAGATTAACAATGAGCAGTTCTTC. Full variable domain (rest looked up from reference TRBV28 and TRBJ2-1): DVKVTQSSRYLVKRTGEKVFLECVQDMDHENMFWYRQDPGLGLRLIYFSYDVKMKEKGDIPEGYSVSREKKERFSLILESASTNQTSMYLCASDSNEINNEQFFGPGTRLTVL.

Comments on this clonotype: The junction differs from germline at one of its ends, possibly a read error. The chain carries TRBV11-3 and TRBJ1-4; tentative D call: TRBD1 (6 bases). CDR3 size: 14 residues. CDR1 is SGHNT and CDR2 is YENEEA in the germline V gene. The CDR3 loop reads CASSRTVSSEELFF. The CDR3, as DNA: TGTGCCAGCAGTAGGACAGTCTCTAGTGAAGAACTATTTTTT.

To note about this clonotype: One end of the junction fails to match germline, which may point to a read error. V and J are TRBV4-2 and TRBJ1-2, with D perhaps matching TRBD1 (6 bases). Germline V gene data show CDR1 as LGHNA and CDR2 as YNFKEQ. CDR3 length equals 18 residues. CDR3 in amino acids: CASRQEIGVVGHLYGYTF. In nucleotides, the CDR3 is TGTGCCAGCCGCCAAGAGATCGGAGTCGTGGGACACTTATATGGCTACACCTTC.

This clonotype has a single count. Germline and junction disagree at one end, which may indicate a read error. J is TRBJ2-7 and V is TRBV4-2; 10 bases match TRBD2. The CDR3 loop spans 14 amino acids. Germline V gene sequence: CDR1 LGHNA, CDR2 YNFKEQ. DNA for the CDR3: TGTGCAAGCAGCAGAGCGGGAGGGCTCCAGGAGCAGTACTTC. As protein: CASSRAGGLQEQYF.

V and J are TRBV20-1 and TRBJ1-5; D unclear. The V gene's germline CDR1 is DFQATT and CDR2 SNEGSKA (reference sequence). The V end was cut by 6 bases, the J end by 2 bases, with 17 bases between. CDR3 size: 15 residues. CDR3 DNA sequence: TGCAGTGCGTCTGGGAGGCGCCAAGGCAATCAGCCCCAGCATTTT. Translation gives CSASGRRQGNQPQHF.

Concerning this clonotype itself: Germline is not matched at one junction end, which may reflect a read error. The V and J genes are TRBV11-2 and TRBJ1-1; TRBD1 might be the D (6 bases). CDR1 is SGHAT and CDR2 is FQNNGV in the germline V gene. The CDR3 runs 14 residues. CDR3 bases: TGTGTCAGCAACATCGGCGGGGGCCGGACTGAAGCTTTCTTT. Translation gives CVSNIGGGRTEAFF.

This clonotype was counted once. One junction end disagrees with the germline gene, perhaps due to a read error. The chain links TRBV5-1 to TRBJ2-2, with 8 bases matching TRBD1. This CDR3 has 15 amino acids. CDR1 SGHRS and CDR2 YFSETQ come from the germline V gene. The CDR3 DNA reads TGCGCCAGCAGCCCCGACAGGGGAGACACGGGGGAACTGTTTTTT. Translation gives CASSPDRGDTGELFF.

The V call is TRBV29-1, the J call TRBJ1-2; no clear D. CDR1 is SQVTM and CDR2 is ANQGSEA in the germline V gene. CDR3 length equals 16 residues. V gave up 4 bases and J gave up 10 bases, with 28 bases separating them. In DNA form, the CDR3 reads TGCAGCGTTGTCCCCTATCAATCGTCGGGAGATGATGACTACACCTTC. It specifies CSVVPYQSSGDDDYTF. Together with reference TRBV29-1 and TRBJ1-2, the CDR3 gives the full variable domain: SAVISQKPSRDICQRGTSLTIQCQVDSQVTMMFWYRQQPGQSLTLIATANQGSEATYESGFVIDKFPISRPNLTFSTLTVSNMSPEDSSIYLCSVVPYQSSGDDDYTFGSGTRLTVV.

Comment on this clonotype: An end of the junction does not agree with germline; a read error may underlie this. The chain is built from TRBV12-3 or TRBV12-4 and TRBJ1-2, with TRBD1 identical over 8 bases. The CDR3 is 14 residues long. The CDR3 protein is CDSRPGQVNYGYTF. For the CDR3, the DNA is TGTGACAGCAGGCCGGGACAGGTGAACTATGGCTACACATTC.